This TCR beta chain was sequenced for a study of human T cells and chemical hapten exposure. For the study at large: Patients, a majority of them female, were diagnosed with alopecia areata, totalis or universalis.

Documented time point: pre-sensitization, week 0. As for treatment: therapeutic diphenylcyclopropenone sensitization with weekly scalp DPC. This clonotype has a handful of counts. Antigen: not known. Unique molecular identifiers were affixed to discrete cDNA molecules within the library. TCRdb reprocessed the RACE reads via MiXCR and lists one record per CDR3 protein. The table includes 250,000 to 300,000 distinct CDR3 sequences, 7.5% to 8% detected once. The germline V and J ends were trimmed by 7 bases and 4 bases, with 10 bases remaining between them. Germline values: CDR1 SGHDN, CDR2 FVKESK. CDR3 length: 12 amino acids. Study-level results: Compared with pre-sensitization or healthy control sets, expanded TCRs clustered more.

The chain employs TRBV14 and TRBJ1-1; D might be TRBD1 (5 bases). The TCR was taken from a young man with alopecia areata. Some clones in this sample may be carry-over from other donors' samples. The material sequenced was whole blood, taken in connection with sensitization to the hapten diphenylcyclopropenone (DPC). CDR3 residues: CASTGVGTEAFF. Written as DNA, the CDR3 is TGTGCCAGCACGGGGGTGGGCACTGAAGCTTTCTTT.